The present T cell receptor beta chain was sequenced within a study of T cells in Graves' hyperthyroidism and ophthalmopathy. Study conclusions and caveats: Blood shared most expanded thyroid clonotypes above 0.001.

Lactation, pregnancy, other autoimmune disease or uncontrolled infection led to exclusion of patients. Clinicians diagnosed patients from clinical symptoms, serum thyroxine and TRAb, thyroid ultrasound and orbital computed tomography. Extraction of PBMCs used more than 8.5 ml of fresh peripheral blood. TCR beta CDR3 regions were amplified from RNA transcripts. HTBI primers were the set used in a first-round RT-PCR of the TCR CDR3. TCRdb reprocessed the multiplex PCR reads with MiXCR, giving one entry per CDR3 protein. The table shows some 210,000 distinct CDR3 sequences, with approximately 17% occurring only once. Concerning this clonotype itself: Its specificity is not known.

Sequences were obtained from blood. The receptor was isolated from a man aged 45-65 years with Graves' hyperthyroidism.

CDR3 region: CASSLRSLSDTQYF. CDR3 nucleotide sequence: TGTGCCAGCAGTTTACGGTCTCTGTCAGATACGCAGTATTTT. The V call is TRBV27, the J call TRBJ2-3; D gene unclear. This CDR3 has 14 residues. Trimming took 2 bases from V and 4 from J, leaving 10 bases between them. Per the germline V gene, CDR1 is MNHEY and CDR2 is SMNVEV (reference sequence).